These 24 T cell receptor beta chains were sequenced from one sample in a study of blood T cell repertoires in COVID-19. Produced via immunoSEQ multiplex PCR; TCRdb's table is partial and in-frame only. The data hold about 170,000 clones, with 83% observed a single time. The source material was PBMCs or T cells enriched from blood (not recorded which). These receptors were collected from a woman in her forties or fifties who had recovered from COVID-19.

This sequence joins TRBV30 and TRBJ1-1; D possibly corresponds to TRBD1 (6 bases). Germline V gene data show CDR1 as GTSNPN and CDR2 as SVGIG (reference sequence). Trimming removed 2 bases at V and 1 base at J, with 11 bases between. The CDR3 is 14 residues long. In nucleotides, the CDR3 is TGTGCCTGGAGTCACCGAGGGGGGAACACTGAAGCTTTCTTT. Protein product: CAWSHRGGNTEAFF.

The chain combines TRBV11-2 with TRBJ1-3; 7 bases agree with TRBD1. Losses at the gene ends were 5 bases for V and 3 bases for J; bases not matched to a gene: 10. The CDR3 consists of 16 residues. CDR1 is SGHAT and CDR2 is FQNNGV in the germline V gene. The CDR3 here is CASSLYRGPIGNTIYF. The DNA of the CDR3 is TGTGCCAGCAGCCTATACAGGGGCCCTATTGGAAACACCATATATTTT.

The rearrangement uses TRBV7-6 and TRBJ1-6, with D possibly matching TRBD1 (6 bases). Germline CDR1 reads SGHVS; CDR2 reads FNYEAQ. This CDR3 spans 15 amino acids. Trimming cost V 5 bases and J 10 bases, with 18 bases left between them. CDR3 DNA sequence: TGTGCCAGCAGCCGCACCTCGGGACAAGTATCACCCCTCCACTTT. Translated, it gives CASSRTSGQVSPLHF.

The rearrangement joins TRBV28 to TRBJ2-4; no firm D call. V was trimmed by 5 bases and J by 4 bases, leaving 18 bases between them. CDR1 MDHEN and CDR2 SYDVKM come from the germline V gene. This CDR3 contains 16 residues. CDR3 nucleotides: TGTGCCAGCAGTCAAGGAGAGCCGGGTCGTAAAAACATTCAGTACTTC. This encodes CASSQGEPGRKNIQYF.

The rearrangement uses TRBV6-5 and TRBJ2-7; 13 bases are a match to TRBD2. V trimming: 6 bases; J trimming: 5 bases; junction bases outside the gene matches: 7. Looked up from germline, CDR1 is MNHEY and CDR2 is SVGAGI. The CDR3 consists of 15 residues. The CDR3 DNA reads TGTGCCAGCAGCTCACTAGCGGGAGGGTGGGACGAGCAGTACGTC. It encodes CASSSLAGGWDEQYV.

This rearrangement joins TRBV7-9 to TRBJ1-4; D is undetermined. CDR1 is SEHNR, CDR2 FQNEAQ, per germline (reference sequence). The CDR3 is 14 amino acids. V was clipped by 5 bases and J by 0 bases, with 7 bases between them. Written as DNA, the CDR3 is TGTGCCAGCAGCCCGGGGACAACTAATGAAAAACTGTTTTTT. It yields the protein CASSPGTTNEKLFF.

V and J are TRBV12-2 and TRBJ1-2; TRBD1 was called by the table and not checked on the DNA. TRBV12-2 is assigned pseudogene status. CDR3 length equals 15 residues. CDR3 protein: CASRQGTGSNYGYTF. The CDR3, as DNA: TGTGCAAGTCGCCAAGGGACAGGGTCAAACTATGGCTACACCTTC.

The chain combines TRBV9 with TRBJ1-1; 8 nucleotides agree with TRBD1. Germline CDR1 SGDLS, CDR2 YYNGEE. This CDR3 has 15 amino acids. V shed 2 bases, J shed 3 bases, and the junction held 6 bases outside the gene matches. The CDR3 sequence: CASSVSGGPYTEAFF. CDR3 coding DNA: TGTGCCAGCAGCGTTTCAGGGGGCCCATACACTGAAGCTTTCTTT.

The chain is built from TRBV7-9 and TRBJ1-4, with no clear D. The length of the CDR3 is 14 residues. Germline-derived CDR1 and CDR2 are SEHNR and FQNEAQ (reference sequence). The V gene lost 5 bases and the J gene lost 7 bases, with 14 bases spanning the gap. Here the CDR3 reads CASSAGREVEKLFF. In DNA form, the CDR3 reads TGTGCCAGCAGCGCAGGACGGGAAGTTGAAAAACTGTTTTTT.

The chain has TRBV20-1 and TRBJ2-3; no reliable D call. Trimming took 5 bases from V and 7 from J, leaving 7 bases between them. The CDR3 runs 10 residues. CDR1 is DFQATT and CDR2 is SNEGSKA in the germline V gene (reference sequence). The CDR3 region is CSAAVNTQYF. DNA of the CDR3: TGCAGTGCTGCGGTAAATACGCAGTATTTT.

J is TRBJ1-2 and V is TRBV5-8, with D possibly being TRBD1 (6 bases). The V end lost 2 bases, the J end lost 7 bases, and 15 bases lay between the germline ends. This CDR3 comprises 14 residues. Germline V gene data show CDR1 as SGHTS and CDR2 as YDEGEE. The CDR3 DNA is TGTGCCAGCAGCTTAGGGCGGGGGCGTGGTGGCTACACCTTC. Encoded protein: CASSLGRGRGGYTF.

V gene TRBV6-2 or TRBV6-3 combines with J gene TRBJ1-5, with 8 bases that match TRBD1. The CDR3 covers 15 residues. V lost 6 bases, J lost 2 bases, and 6 bases stayed unmatched. Germline V lookup: CDR1 MNHEY, CDR2 SVGEGT. The CDR3 reads CASSLRDRRNQPQHF. The CDR3, as DNA: TGTGCCAGCAGCCTTCGGGACAGGCGCAATCAGCCCCAGCATTTT.

This chain links TRBV27 with TRBJ1-4; 7 nucleotides match TRBD1. The ends lost 5 bases at V and 6 bases at J; junction bases unmatched: 6. Germline-derived CDR1 and CDR2 are MNHEY and SMNVEV (reference sequence). CDR3 size: 14 residues. The CDR3 region is CASSEDRADEKLFF. CDR3 DNA: TGTGCCAGCAGTGAAGACAGGGCTGATGAAAAACTGTTTTTT.

This clone was observed once. The rearrangement links TRBV9 to TRBJ2-1; 11 nucleotides match TRBD2. From germline, CDR1 is SGDLS and CDR2 YYNGEE. The V and J ends lost 3 bases and 10 bases, in that order; junction bases with no gene match: 6. The CDR3 contains 14 residues. The CDR3 sequence is CASSATSGSWEQFF. The CDR3 DNA follows: TGTGCCAGCAGCGCAACTAGCGGGAGCTGGGAGCAGTTCTTC.

V is TRBV7-9 and J is TRBJ2-7; D might be TRBD1 (6 bases). The CDR3 is made up of 16 amino acids. The germline CDR1 and CDR2 sequences are SEHNR and FQNEAQ (reference sequence). V lost 4 bases, J lost 3 bases, and 19 bases lay in between. In DNA, the CDR3 is TGTGCCAGCAGCTCGACCCGCCTAGGACAGCTCTACGAGCAGTACGTC. It yields the protein CASSSTRLGQLYEQYV.

The genes are TRBV6-6 and TRBJ2-5; 11 bases are shared with TRBD2. With 2 bases clipped from V and 4 bases from J, the junction kept 6 bases outside the gene matches. There are 16 residues in the CDR3. CDR1 MNHNY and CDR2 SVGAGI come from the germline V gene (reference sequence). The CDR3 is CASSYAVTSGVETQYF. CDR3 coding DNA: TGTGCCAGCAGTTACGCCGTGACTAGCGGGGTAGAGACCCAGTACTTC.

The chain uses TRBV10-3 and TRBJ1-2, with no clear D. The CDR3 sequence is 13 residues long. Looked up from germline, CDR1 is ENHRY and CDR2 is SYGVKD. V was trimmed by 6 bases and J by 2 bases, leaving 10 bases between them. For the CDR3, the DNA is TGTGCCATCAGCGACGAGCGAAACTATGGCTACACCTTC. Its protein is CAISDERNYGYTF.

The J gene is TRBJ2-3, the V gene TRBV7-2; 11 nucleotides match TRBD2. CDR1 and CDR2 from the germline V gene are SGHTA and FQGNSA. The CDR3 loop spans 16 amino acids. The V and J ends lost 0 bases and 7 bases, in that order; junction bases with no gene match: 6. This CDR3 reads CASSLALAGGGNTQYF. CDR3 bases: TGTGCCAGCAGCTTAGCGCTAGCGGGGGGCGGGAATACGCAGTATTTT.

This rearrangement joins TRBV14 to TRBJ1-2; D remains unclear. Germline V gives CDR1 SGHDN, CDR2 FVKESK. Trimming removed 0 bases from V and 2 bases from J, with 25 bases in between. The CDR3 spans 20 residues. Written as DNA, the CDR3 is TGTGCCAGCAGCCAAGATCACGCAGGCAGAATCCCCCAGAACAACTATGGCTACACCTTC. This translates into CASSQDHAGRIPQNNYGYTF.

The chain links TRBV21-1 to TRBJ2-7; no check of the table's D call, TRBD2, against the DNA was made. TRBV21-1 corresponds to a pseudogene. The CDR3 extends over 17 amino acids. This CDR3 is CASSKVVRGDSSYEQYV. CDR3 coding DNA: TGTGCCAGCAGCAAAGTAGTCCGCGGGGATTCTTCCTACGAGCAGTACGTC.

The chain joins TRBV7-9 to TRBJ2-2; TRBD1 aligns across 9 bases. J gave up 8 bases and V 5 bases, and 6 bases lay outside the gene matches. CDR3 size: 14 residues. Germline CDR1 is SEHNR and CDR2 is FQNEAQ (reference sequence). CDR3 nucleotides: TGTGCCAGCAGCACACAGGGGGCTTATGGGGAGCTGTTTTTT. Its protein product is CASSTQGAYGELFF.

The chain links TRBV4-3 to TRBJ1-4; a weak D match, TRBD1 (5 bases). The CDR3 loop spans 14 amino acids. Per the germline V gene, CDR1 is LGHNA and CDR2 is YSLEER. V was clipped by 1 base and J by 5 bases, with 8 bases between them. The CDR3 region has the DNA TGCGCCAGCAGCCAAGGACAGTTGAATGAAAAACTGTTTTTT. It translates to CASSQGQLNEKLFF.

The chain recombines TRBV3-1 (or the pseudogene TRBV3-2) with TRBJ2-3; 8 bases line up with TRBD2. V lost 4 bases to trimming and J lost 7 bases; unmatched junction nucleotides: 19. CDR1 and CDR2 (germline): LGHDT, YNNKEL (reference sequence). The CDR3 loop spans 18 amino acids. As DNA, the CDR3 is TGTGCCAGCAGCCGAGGGGGGCAAACTAGCGGTGCCCCGAATACGCAGTATTTT. Its protein is CASSRGGQTSGAPNTQYF.

This chain links TRBV5-1 with TRBJ2-1; possibly TRBD1 for D (6 bases). V lost 5 bases, J lost 0 bases, and 18 bases lay in between. The CDR3 contains 17 residues. Germline assignment: CDR1 SGHRS and CDR2 YFSETQ. The CDR3 reads CASRQVLRGSSYNEQFF. CDR3 bases: TGCGCCAGCAGACAAGTCCTCAGGGGAAGCTCCTACAATGAGCAGTTCTTC.